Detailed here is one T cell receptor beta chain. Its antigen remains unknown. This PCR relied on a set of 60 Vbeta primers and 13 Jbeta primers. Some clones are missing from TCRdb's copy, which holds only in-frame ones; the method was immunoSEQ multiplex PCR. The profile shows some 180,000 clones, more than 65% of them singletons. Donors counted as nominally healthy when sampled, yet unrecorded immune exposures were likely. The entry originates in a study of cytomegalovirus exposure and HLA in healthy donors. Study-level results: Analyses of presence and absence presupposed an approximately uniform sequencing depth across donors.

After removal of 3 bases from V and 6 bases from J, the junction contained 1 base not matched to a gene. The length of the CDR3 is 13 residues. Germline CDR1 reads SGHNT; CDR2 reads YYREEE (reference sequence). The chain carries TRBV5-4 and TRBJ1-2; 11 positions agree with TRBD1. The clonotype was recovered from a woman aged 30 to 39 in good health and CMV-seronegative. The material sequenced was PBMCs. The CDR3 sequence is CASSWDRGDGYTF. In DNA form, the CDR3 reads TGTGCCAGCAGCTGGGACAGGGGGGATGGCTACACCTTC.